This TCR beta chain was obtained from a study of blood T cell repertoires in COVID-19. As to this clone: Germline and junction disagree at one end, which may indicate a read error. Within the sample, other DNA sequences also encode this same CDR3.

Germline loops: CDR1 MDHEN, CDR2 SYDVKM. The CDR3 spans 14 residues. Assay used: immunoSEQ multiplex PCR; TCRdb lists only in-frame clones, some missing. The sample comprises some 290,000 clones, around 86% of which are singletons, and 3.6% rests with the top ten. Sequencing input: peripheral blood. This sequence originates from a man aged 18 to 30 with active or convalescent COVID-19. The chain uses TRBV28 and TRBJ1-6; D is perhaps TRBD1 (6 bases). CDR3 amino acids: CASGLRGSGSPLHF. The CDR3 nucleotides are TGTGCCAGCGGCCTCAGGGGCTCGGGGTCACCCCTTCACTTT.